Below, 21 T cell receptor beta chains from the same sample are listed, as sequenced in a study of T cell responses to AZD1222 COVID-19 vaccine. Here immunoSEQ multiplex PCR was the method, and the copy in TCRdb shows in-frame clones only, minus some. The sample holds approximately 110,000 clones; 88% are singletons and the top ten take roughly 13%. The sequencing used peripheral blood, collected on day 0 of MenACWY control vaccination. The receptors were sampled from an adult in good health.

This rearrangement joins TRBV28 to TRBJ2-7; 8 positions agree with TRBD2. The germline CDR1 and CDR2 sequences are MDHEN and SYDVKM. Trimming removed 8 bases from V and 5 bases from J; junction bases left unmatched: 8. The CDR3 is 13 residues long. CDR3: CASLVAGSNEQYF. CDR3 coding DNA: TGTGCCAGCCTGGTAGCGGGGTCCAACGAGCAGTACTTC.

The chain has TRBV27 and TRBJ2-3; TRBD1 matches at 11 bases. Losses at the gene ends were 6 bases for V and 1 base for J; bases not matched to a gene: 3. Germline assignment: CDR1 MNHEY and CDR2 SMNVEV (reference sequence). This CDR3 contains 15 residues. The CDR3 region is CASRDRGPGTDTQYF. DNA of the CDR3: TGTGCCAGCAGGGACAGGGGGCCTGGCACAGATACGCAGTATTTT.

V is TRBV7-9 and J is TRBJ1-4, with a tentative D call TRBD1 (6 bases). Germline V gene data show CDR1 as SEHNR and CDR2 as FQNEAQ (reference sequence). V lost 5 bases and J 7 bases, leaving 11 bases between the germline ends. The CDR3 totals 13 residues. DNA of the CDR3: TGTGCCAGCAGCCCAGGGGTCGGTGAAAAACTGTTTTTT. Protein sequence: CASSPGVGEKLFF.

The table lists this clone with a count of one. J is TRBJ1-2 and V is TRBV5-1; D is unresolved. Germline V lookup: CDR1 SGHRS, CDR2 YFSETQ. Deletions cut 3 bases from V and 5 bases from J, with 14 bases between. This CDR3 contains 14 residues. CDR3 coding DNA: TGCGCCAGCAGCTCCGGAGTTATGGGGTATGGCTACACCTTC. This encodes CASSSGVMGYGYTF.

This chain joins TRBV5-4 and TRBJ2-3; 8 bases fit TRBD2. The CDR3 has 18 amino acids. The V segment lost 4 bases and the J segment 1 base; nucleotides outside the gene matches: 14. Per germline, CDR1 SGHNT and CDR2 YYREEE (reference sequence). This CDR3 reads CASSLIFQREGGTDTQYF. CDR3 nucleotide sequence: TGTGCCAGCAGCCTTATATTCCAACGGGAGGGTGGCACAGATACGCAGTATTTT.

The CDR3 DNA sequence: TGTGCCAGCAGCTTAGGACCGAACACTGAAGCTTTCTTT. Translation: CASSLGPNTEAFF. The chain is built from TRBV5-8 and TRBJ1-1; D ambiguous. This CDR3 is 13 amino acids long. V lost 2 bases to trimming and J lost 1 base, with 6 bases between them. The V gene's germline CDR1 is SGHTS and CDR2 YDEGEE.

CDR3 in DNA: TGTGCCAGCAGTCCCGGGACTGCTAGTGGCTACACCTTC. Translation gives CASSPGTASGYTF. The chain carries TRBV12-3 or TRBV12-4 and TRBJ1-2; D might be TRBD1 (5 bases). CDR3 length: 13 amino acids. With 5 bases removed from V and 7 bases from J, the gap between germline ends came to 14 bases.

J is TRBJ1-2 and V is TRBV4-3, with TRBD1 as a possible D gene (6 bases). The ends were cut back, 6 bases at V and 7 bases at J, with 15 bases in the middle. Germline V gene data show CDR1 as LGHNA and CDR2 as YSLEER. The CDR3 is 13 amino acids. The CDR3 loop is CASRSQGGIGYTF. In DNA form, the CDR3 reads TGCGCCAGCAGATCACAGGGAGGGATTGGCTACACCTTC.

The chain carries TRBV28 and TRBJ2-7; a weak D match, TRBD1 (5 bases). The CDR3 spans 15 residues. Trimming took 3 bases from V and 6 from J, leaving 18 bases between them. The germline V gene encodes CDR1 MDHEN and CDR2 SYDVKM. This chain's CDR3 is CASSLGRVRLVEQYF. CDR3 nucleotide sequence: TGTGCCAGCAGTTTGGGCAGGGTGAGGTTGGTCGAGCAGTACTTC.

The genes are TRBV6-6 and TRBJ2-7, with D perhaps matching TRBD1 or TRBD2 (6 bases each). CDR3 length equals 14 residues. V was pared by 6 bases and J by 5 bases, with 17 bases between. From germline, CDR1 is MNHNY and CDR2 SVGAGI (reference sequence). Here the CDR3 DNA reads TGTGCCAGCAGCCTTTCCCCGGGGGCCAACGAGCAGTACTTC. This gives the protein CASSLSPGANEQYF.

The chain is built from TRBV2 and TRBJ2-5; 9 nucleotides align to TRBD2. V was pared by 6 bases and J by 5 bases, with 16 bases of the junction left unmatched. This CDR3 is 17 amino acids long. In germline, CDR1 is SNHLY, CDR2 FYNNEI. For the CDR3, the DNA is TGTGCCAGCAGCCAAGGACTAGCGAGTATCAGTTGGGAGACCCAGTACTTC. It encodes CASSQGLASISWETQYF.

This clone was counted a few times. The chain uses TRBV5-4 and TRBJ2-6; 8 nucleotides line up with TRBD1. Germline V gene sequence: CDR1 SGHNT, CDR2 YYREEE (reference sequence). J gave up 2 bases and V 5 bases, and 6 bases lay outside the gene matches. This CDR3 has 16 amino acids. CDR3 in DNA: TGTGCCAGCAGTCTTTCAGGGGGCACTGGGGCCAACGTCCTGACTTTC. Translating gives CASSLSGGTGANVLTF.

The count of this clone is one. The chain has TRBV6-2 or TRBV6-3 and TRBJ1-1; D unclear. CDR1 and CDR2 from the germline V gene are MNHEY and SVGEGT. V was clipped by 6 bases and J by 4 bases, with 21 bases between them. The CDR3 has 16 residues. The CDR3 sequence: CASSQQRDRLGTEAFF. The CDR3, as DNA: TGTGCCAGCAGCCAGCAGAGGGATCGGCTTGGCACTGAAGCTTTCTTT.

The rearrangement joins TRBV3-1 (or the pseudogene TRBV3-2) to TRBJ1-5, with D possibly being TRBD1 (5 bases). Trimming removed 3 bases from V and 2 bases from J, with 8 bases in between. Germline CDR1 reads LGHDT; CDR2 reads YNNKEL (reference sequence). The CDR3 runs to 14 residues. CDR3 nucleotide sequence: TGTGCCAGCAGCCAGAGGGGCGGCAATCAGCCCCAGCATTTT. As protein: CASSQRGGNQPQHF.

The chain links TRBV30 to TRBJ2-4, with D unclear. V lost 5 bases and J lost 6, with 8 bases in between. The germline V gene encodes CDR1 GTSNPN and CDR2 SVGIG (reference sequence). The CDR3 has 11 residues. The CDR3, as DNA: TGTGCCTGGGCCCACCGAAACATTCAGTACTTC. Translated, it gives CAWAHRNIQYF.

The J gene is TRBJ2-6, the V gene TRBV5-4; D uncertain. The CDR3 spans 15 residues. With 0 bases removed from V and 4 bases from J, the gap between germline ends came to 8 bases. CDR1 and CDR2 (germline): SGHNT, YYREEE (reference sequence). CDR3 DNA: TGTGCCAGCAGCTTGGCCGGGCCCGGGGCCAACGTCCTGACTTTC. This gives the protein CASSLAGPGANVLTF.

This sequence joins TRBV5-1 and TRBJ1-1; 11 bases fit TRBD1. The CDR3 runs to 14 residues. From germline, CDR1 is SGHRS and CDR2 YFSETQ. The J segment lost 8 bases and the V segment lost 4 bases, leaving 7 bases of the junction unmatched. CDR3 sequence: CASSKDRGPFEAFF. CDR3 DNA: TGCGCCAGCAGCAAGGACAGGGGGCCTTTCGAAGCTTTCTTT.

This clone showed up just once. The chain links TRBV5-4 to TRBJ2-3; 7 nucleotides agree with TRBD2. Germline V CDR1 and CDR2: SGHNT, YYREEE (reference sequence). After removal of 0 bases from V and 6 bases from J, the junction contained 7 bases not matched to a gene. The CDR3 loop spans 15 amino acids. The CDR3 DNA follows: TGTGCCAGCAGCTTGGTCCTGGGGGGGATGGATACGCAGTATTTT. Protein sequence: CASSLVLGGMDTQYF.

The V gene is TRBV6-1, the J gene TRBJ2-1, with D perhaps TRBD1 or TRBD2 (6 bases each). V was trimmed by 4 bases and J by 4 bases, leaving 17 bases between them. Germline V CDR1 and CDR2: MNHNS, SASEGT. This CDR3 is 16 amino acids long. As DNA, the CDR3 is TGTGCCAGCAGTGGGGGGGCCAGCCCCCCATACAATGAGCAGTTCTTC. Translating gives CASSGGASPPYNEQFF.

The chain couples TRBV3-1 (or the pseudogene TRBV3-2) to TRBJ2-1, with D maybe TRBD1 (7 bases). This CDR3 contains 15 residues. Trimming cost V 5 bases and J 8 bases, with 19 bases left between them. Germline V gene data show CDR1 as LGHDT and CDR2 as YNNKEL (reference sequence). The CDR3 DNA is TGTGCCAGCAGCTTACGACAGGGCCGCGGGGATGAGCAGTTCTTC. Protein product: CASSLRQGRGDEQFF.

This chain links TRBV12-3 or TRBV12-4 with TRBJ2-1; D not certain. The CDR3 consists of 11 residues. V was shortened by 6 bases and J by 8 bases, with 8 bases between the two germline ends. In DNA, the CDR3 is TGTGCCAGCAGCCCGAGTCATGAGCAGTTCTTC. Translation: CASSPSHEQFF.